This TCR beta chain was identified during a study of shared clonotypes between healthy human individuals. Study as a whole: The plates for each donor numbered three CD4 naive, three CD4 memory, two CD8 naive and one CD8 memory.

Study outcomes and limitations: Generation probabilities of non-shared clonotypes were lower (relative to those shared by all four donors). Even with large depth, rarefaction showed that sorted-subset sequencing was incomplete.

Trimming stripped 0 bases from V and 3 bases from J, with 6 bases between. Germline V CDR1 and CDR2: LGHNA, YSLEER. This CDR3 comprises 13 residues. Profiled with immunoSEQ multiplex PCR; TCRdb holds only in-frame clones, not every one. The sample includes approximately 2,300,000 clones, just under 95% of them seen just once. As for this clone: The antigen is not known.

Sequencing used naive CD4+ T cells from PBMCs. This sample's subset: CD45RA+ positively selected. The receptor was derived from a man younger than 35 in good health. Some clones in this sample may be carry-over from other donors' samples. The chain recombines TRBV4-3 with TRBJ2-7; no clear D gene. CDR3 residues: CASSQDSNYEQYF. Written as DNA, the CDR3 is TGCGCCAGCAGCCAAGACTCCAACTACGAGCAGTACTTC.